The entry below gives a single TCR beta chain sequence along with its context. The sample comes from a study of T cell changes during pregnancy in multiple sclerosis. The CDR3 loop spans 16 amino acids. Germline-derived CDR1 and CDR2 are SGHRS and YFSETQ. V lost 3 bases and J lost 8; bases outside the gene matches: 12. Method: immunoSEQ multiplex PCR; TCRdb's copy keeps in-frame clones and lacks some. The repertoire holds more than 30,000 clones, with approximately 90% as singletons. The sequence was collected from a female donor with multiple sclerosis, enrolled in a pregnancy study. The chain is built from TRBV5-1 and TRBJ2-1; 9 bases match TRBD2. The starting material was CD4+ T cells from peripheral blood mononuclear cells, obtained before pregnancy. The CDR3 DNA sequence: TGCGCCAGCAGCTCAGAAGCGGGGGGCGGGTTCGATGAGCAGTTCTTC. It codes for CASSSEAGGGFDEQFF.